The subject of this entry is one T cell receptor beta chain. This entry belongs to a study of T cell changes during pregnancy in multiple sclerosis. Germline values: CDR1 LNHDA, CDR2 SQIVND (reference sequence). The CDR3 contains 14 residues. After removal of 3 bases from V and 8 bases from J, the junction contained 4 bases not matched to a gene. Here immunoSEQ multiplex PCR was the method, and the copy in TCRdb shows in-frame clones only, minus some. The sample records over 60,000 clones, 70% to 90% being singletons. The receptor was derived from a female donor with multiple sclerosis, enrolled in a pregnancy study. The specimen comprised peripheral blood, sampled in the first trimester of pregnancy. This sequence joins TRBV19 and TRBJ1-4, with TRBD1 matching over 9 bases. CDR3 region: CASSMGQGQEKLFF. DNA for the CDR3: TGTGCCAGTAGTATGGGACAGGGCCAGGAAAAACTGTTTTTT.